This T cell receptor (beta chain) was identified during a study of CD8+ T cells in alopecia areata (dated by TCRdb to 2016 to 2018). General notes on the study: Treated patients were enrolled in an open-label pilot trial of oral tofacitinib at 5 to 10 mg twice daily for moderate-to-severe alopecia areata. Scalp clonality was compared among normal scalp (n=4), patchy alopecia areata scalp (n=8), and alopecia totalis/universalis scalp (n=8). TCRbeta CDR3 regions were amplified by immunoSEQ multiplex PCR using 35 Vbeta forward and 13 Jbeta reverse primers. Biopsies were taken from tofacitinib-treated patients at baseline and again at 4 and 24 weeks into treatment, and several of those patients also had a later scalp biopsy. High-throughput TCRbeta sequencing was used to examine T cell clonal expansion in alopecia areata in both the C3H/HeJ mouse model and human patients. Patients stayed on tofacitinib for 6 to 18 months and then had 6 months of follow-up off drug so that delayed response and recurrence could be assessed. RNA was extracted with the PAXgene miRNA kit for fixed scalp, the miRNeasy kit for PBMCs, and the RNeasy kit for mouse skin. Scalp tissue and sorted CD4+ and CD8+ peripheral blood T cells from patchy and totalis/universalis alopecia areata patients and from healthy controls were covered by human TCRbeta sequencing. For the treated patients, the SALT score, which quantifies what percentage of scalp surface area is affected, served as the measure of disease severity.

The library was obtained by the immunoSEQ multiplex PCR assay. RNA was extracted from all samples and reverse transcribed into cDNA as template for TCR sequencing. SuperScript III was used for first-strand cDNA synthesis, primed with a 2:1 mix of oligo-dT and random hexamers. A synthetic immune receptor repertoire was used to measure amplification bias, and any remaining bias was corrected computationally. In the original analysis: Raw reads were preprocessed to remove errors, and CDR3 was defined according to IMGT conventions as the region from the conserved cysteine to phenylalanine. Clonality was computed as 1 minus the Shannon entropy, with the entropy normalized by log2 of the number of productive unique TCRs. Scalp TCRbeta sequences were cross-referenced with sorted blood CD4 and CD8 repertoires so that the CD4 or CD8 identity of scalp clones could be inferred. TCRdb holds this immuneACCESS table with in-frame rearrangements only. Some clones are missing; in checked studies, unresolved V genes explain under half, and the rest has no known cause. V and J calls and clone size are those listed in that table; D and trimming were worked out from the DNA. Counted in this sample were about 140,000 clones; roughly 82% of them appeared once. Around 25% of the sample lies in the top ten.

Points the paper makes about the study in general: Unlike mouse skin, which is dominated by gammadelta T cells, normal human skin has resident alphabeta T cells that are also sequenced, and this complicates analysis of the scalp TCR repertoire. Many expanded lesional clones persisted in scalp and blood during tofacitinib treatment, which may partly explain relapse after stopping treatment. Tofacitinib significantly lowered scalp clonality and the number of expanded CD8+ clones among the top 100 scalp clones. Compared with normal scalp, lesional scalp, particularly in alopecia totalis/universalis, had higher clonality and more expanded CD8+ clones, which suggests antigenic drive. Because the treated cohort was small and included a single nonresponder, larger studies are needed to assess links between baseline CD8+ expansion and response. Compared with mice, TCR sequences shared between patients were less clear, possibly partly because of HLA diversity across the patient population.

This specimen's time point label, interpreted: around 28 days on oral tofacitinib. The treatment or condition label corresponds to: oral pan-JAK inhibitor, 5-10 mg twice daily. Lesional scalp punch biopsies and peripheral blood were collected from alopecia areata patients. PBMCs were isolated by density centrifugation and stained for CD3, CD4 and CD8, and CD4+ and CD8+ T cells were sorted on a FACSAria. From a lookup of the germline V gene, CDR1 and CDR2 are MNHNS and SASEGT. V was cut back by 3 bases and J by 5 bases, leaving a gap of 5 bases between them. The CDR3, cysteine through phenylalanine, is 11 amino acids long. CDR3 DNA only is kept here, 33 bases in frame from base 1. As concerns this clone: It has no known antigen specificity. Base qualities are missing; no much larger clone stands one base away.

The V gene is TRBV6-1 and the J gene is TRBJ2-7; too little of a D gene remains to name it. This TCR was sampled from a human donor with alopecia areata. Sequencing used CD8+ T cells sorted from blood, obtained at week 4, from a patient treated with tofacitinib. The DNA reads TGTGCCAGCAGTGACAGTGACGAGCAGTACTTC. Its amino acids are CASSDSDEQYF.